This T cell receptor beta chain was sequenced in a study of T cell changes during pregnancy in multiple sclerosis. Sequencing was performed with immunoSEQ multiplex PCR; in TCRdb, only in-frame clones are kept and a portion is missing. Of tens of thousands of clones listed, around 96% are singletons. Deletions cut 1 base from V and 2 bases from J, with 12 bases between. CDR1 PRHDT and CDR2 FYEKMQ come from the germline V gene (reference sequence). The CDR3 runs 16 residues. The sequence was collected from a female donor with multiple sclerosis, enrolled in a pregnancy study. The source was CD8+ T cells from peripheral blood mononuclear cells, collected after pregnancy. The genes are TRBV13 and TRBJ2-1; D gene uncertain. CDR3 region: CASSLVSADTYNEQFF. The CDR3, as DNA: TGTGCCAGCAGCTTAGTGTCGGCAGACACCTACAATGAGCAGTTCTTC.